This paragraph reports one T cell receptor (beta chain). Its matching antigen is unknown. These data belong to a study of graft-versus-host responses after intestinal transplantation. The overall study: Transplants were multivisceral, liver-intestinal, or isolated intestinal. Anti-thymocyte globulin induction preceded two to four years of tacrolimus and steroid maintenance in all recipients.

Findings of the study overall: Recipient bone marrow held GvH clones, some seen earlier in ileum or blood. The presence of high graft-versus-host to host-versus-graft clonal ratios in allografts characterized patients with graft-donor T cell macrochimerism.

V lost 1 base, J lost 0 bases, and 9 bases lay in between. CDR3 length: 15 amino acids. Germline CDR1 is LGHNA and CDR2 is YNFKEQ. Some clones are missing from TCRdb's copy, which holds only in-frame ones; the method was immunoSEQ multiplex PCR. The sample carries 150,000 or so clones, about nine tenths recorded once. The material sequenced was unstimulated CD4+ T cells sorted from spleen or lymph node cells, taken before intestinal transplant. The source is a human donor who received an intestinal transplant. The chain links TRBV4-2 to TRBJ1-2; D remains unclear. CDR3 residues: CASSQAQATNYGYTF. The CDR3 nucleotides read TGTGCCAGCAGCCAAGCCCAGGCTACTAACTATGGCTACACCTTC.